This T cell receptor (beta chain) is from a study of blood T cells in healthy people across ages. Overall study findings and caveats: It was the long-lived donors that had more naive CD4+ cells and higher diversity than aged donors.

V was clipped by 0 bases and J by 7 bases; unmatched bases: 13. This CDR3 region has 18 residues. CDR1 is SNHLY, CDR2 FYNNEI, per germline. This clonotype was seen a few times. Its specificity is unknown. Then a second PCR, running about 6 to 11 cycles, was carried out with a sample-barcoded 5' primer and a J-beta primer mix. MiXCR, applied by TCRdb to the 5' RACE reads, yields one record per CDR3 protein. The table lists about 1.1 million distinct CDR3 sequences, under 40% of them singletons. The receptor was derived from a man aged 18 to 30 in good health. The sample taken for sequencing was blood. The chain is built from TRBV2 and TRBJ1-2, with TRBD1 matching over 11 bases. CDR3 loop: CASSEAKGQGALVGGYTF. The CDR3 DNA is TGTGCCAGCAGTGAAGCCAAAGGACAGGGGGCGTTGGTTGGTGGCTACACCTTC.